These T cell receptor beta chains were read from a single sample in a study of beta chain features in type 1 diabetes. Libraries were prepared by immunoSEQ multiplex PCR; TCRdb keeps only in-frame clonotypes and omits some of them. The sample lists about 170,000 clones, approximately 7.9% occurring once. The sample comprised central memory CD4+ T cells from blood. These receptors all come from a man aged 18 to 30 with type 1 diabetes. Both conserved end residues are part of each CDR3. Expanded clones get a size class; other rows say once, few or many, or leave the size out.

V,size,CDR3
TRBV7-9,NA,CASSPLGQGVYGYTF
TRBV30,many,CAWSVVGSGTQYF
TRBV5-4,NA,CASSKSGGLGETQYF
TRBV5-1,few,CASSSGQHQETQYF
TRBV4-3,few,CASSQAGQNTEAFF
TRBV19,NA,CASSTGLAGGESSYNEQFF
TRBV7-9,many,CASSLADRGRDTQYF
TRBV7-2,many,CASSLGVRGGQFF
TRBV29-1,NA,CSVAGDLKNTEAFF
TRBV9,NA,CASSAGTLETQYF
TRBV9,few,CASSVVGHTQETQYF